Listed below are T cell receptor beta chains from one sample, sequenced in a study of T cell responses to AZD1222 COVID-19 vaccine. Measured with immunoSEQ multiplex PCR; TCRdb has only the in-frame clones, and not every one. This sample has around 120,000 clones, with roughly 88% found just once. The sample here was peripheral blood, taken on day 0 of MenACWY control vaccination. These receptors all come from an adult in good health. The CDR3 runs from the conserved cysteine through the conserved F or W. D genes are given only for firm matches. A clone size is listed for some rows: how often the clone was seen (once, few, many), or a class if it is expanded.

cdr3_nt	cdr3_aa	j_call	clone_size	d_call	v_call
TGTGCCAGCAGCGTTGGAAGCGCTTACTACAATGAGCAGTTCTTC	CASSVGSAYYNEQFF	TRBJ2-1	few	-	TRBV9
TGTGCCAGCAGTGAGACTGACACAGATACGCAGTATTTT	CASSETDTDTQYF	TRBJ2-3	-	-	TRBV6-4
TGCGCCAGCGGCCTGGGGCTAACAACCTACAATGAGCAGTTCTTC	CASGLGLTTYNEQFF	TRBJ2-1	-	-	TRBV5-1
TGTGCCAGCTCACCGATACCCGGGACAGGGAACAATGAGCAGTTCTTC	CASSPIPGTGNNEQFF	TRBJ2-1	once	TRBD1	TRBV18
TGTGCCAGCAGCCGAACCGGGACTAGCCCGGGCGGTGAGCAGTTCTTC	CASSRTGTSPGGEQFF	TRBJ2-1	few	TRBD2	TRBV7-6
TGTGCCAGCTCGGGACAGCTCGACAATCAGCCCCAGCATTTT	CASSGQLDNQPQHF	TRBJ1-5	-	TRBD1	TRBV18
TGTGCCAGCAGCCTGGGTGAAGGACTAGCCAAAAACATTCAGTACTTC	CASSLGEGLAKNIQYF	TRBJ2-4	-	-	TRBV9
TGCAGCGTTGTCGGGACTAGCGGGAGCTCTAACGAGCAGTACTTC	CSVVGTSGSSNEQYF	TRBJ2-7	-	TRBD2	TRBV29-1
TGTGCCTGGAGTTGGACGACAGATACGCAGTATTTT	CAWSWTTDTQYF	TRBJ2-3	-	-	TRBV30
TGTGCCAGCAGTTTATCCCTCAGGGGGCATACTGAAGCTTTCTTT	CASSLSLRGHTEAFF	TRBJ1-1	-	TRBD1	TRBV28
TGTGCCAGCAGCTTGGCGACTAGCGGGAGGGCCTGGGACACCGGGGAGCTGTTTTTT	CASSLATSGRAWDTGELFF	TRBJ2-2	-	TRBD2	TRBV5-4
TGTGCCATGGGTAGAAAGGAGCAGTTCTTC	CAMGRKEQFF	TRBJ2-1	-	-	TRBV28
TGTGCCAGCAGTTCGCTATGGCAGCGGGAGGTAACGGGTGAGCAGTTCTTC	CASSSLWQREVTGEQFF	TRBJ2-1	-	TRBD2	TRBV28
TGTGCCAGCAGTCTTTTGTTAGGACTAGCGGGATCTTTTGATGAGCAGTTCTTC	CASSLLLGLAGSFDEQFF	TRBJ2-1	-	TRBD2	TRBV2
TGTGCCAGCAGATCACGACAGACAACCACTCAGCCCCAGCATTTT	CASRSRQTTTQPQHF	TRBJ1-5	-	-	TRBV28
TGTGCCAGCAGCCAAGATCTGAATCAGCCCCAGCATTTT	CASSQDLNQPQHF	TRBJ1-5	-	-	TRBV3-1/TRBV3-2
TGTGCCAGCAGCTTAGCGCTAGGGACAGGAAACACTGAAGCTTTCTTT	CASSLALGTGNTEAFF	TRBJ1-1	once	TRBD1	TRBV7-9
TGTGCCAGCTTACAGGACTGGGACAGCAAGGGAATTAACTATGGCTACACCTTC	CASLQDWDSKGINYGYTF	TRBJ1-2	-	TRBD1	TRBV27
TGCAGCGTCTGGACAGACGCTATGGGTGCTAACTATGGCTACACCTTC	CSVWTDAMGANYGYTF	TRBJ1-2	-	-	TRBV29-1
TGTGCCAGCAGCCAAGCGCCACCCACAACAGCTTTCTTT	CASSQAPPTTAFF	TRBJ1-1	-	-	TRBV14
TGTGCCAGCAGCCAAGCGATGACAGGAACTAATGAAAAACTGTTTTTT	CASSQAMTGTNEKLFF	TRBJ1-4	-	-	TRBV4-2
TGTGCCAGCAGCCAAGATCGAGTGCGGCCCCAGCATTTT	CASSQDRVRPQHF	TRBJ1-5	-	-	TRBV3-1/TRBV3-2
TGTGCCAGCAGTTCCGAGACACCTCGGAACATTCAGTACTTC	CASSSETPRNIQYF	TRBJ2-4	-	-	TRBV6-6
TGCGCCAGCAGCCAAAATGGGTACAATGAGCAGTTCTTC	CASSQNGYNEQFF	TRBJ2-1	-	-	TRBV5-1
TGTGCCACCAGTGCCGAAGGGACAGTTGGTGGCTACACCTTC	CATSAEGTVGGYTF	TRBJ1-2	-	TRBD1	TRBV24-1
TGCGCCAGCGCCAACTCCTACGAGCAGTACTTC	CASANSYEQYF	TRBJ2-7	-	-	TRBV10-2
TGTGCCAGCAGCCTACAACCGGGACAGGCGTTGGACTATGGCTACACCTTC	CASSLQPGQALDYGYTF	TRBJ1-2	-	TRBD1	TRBV4-2
TGTGCCAGCAGTTTTCGTCGGGCTTCAAGGACTGAAGCTTTCTTT	CASSFRRASRTEAFF	TRBJ1-1	-	-	TRBV27
TGTGCCAGCAGTTTAGCGCAGACAGGGGAGAACTTC	CASSLAQTGENF	TRBJ2-5	-	TRBD1	TRBV12-3/TRBV12-4
TGCAGCGTTGCCCCCCACAGTGAGAACACTGAAGCTTTCTTT	CSVAPHSENTEAFF	TRBJ1-1	-	-	TRBV29-1
TGTGCCAGCAGTAAAGGGGAACCCTACGAGCAGTACTTC	CASSKGEPYEQYF	TRBJ2-7	-	-	TRBV28
TGTGCCAGCAGTCGACGGACAGGGGATGGAAACACCATATATTTT	CASSRRTGDGNTIYF	TRBJ1-3	-	TRBD1	TRBV4-2
TGTGCCACTACTTATTTGGGGACTAGCGTCGGGGAGCTGTTTTTT	CATTYLGTSVGELFF	TRBJ2-2	-	TRBD2	TRBV6-5
TGTGCCAGCAGCTTGCAGGGGACGTCTAATGAAAAACTGTTTTTT	CASSLQGTSNEKLFF	TRBJ1-4	-	-	TRBV5-5
TGCAGCGCCCCGACCTTGAACTACAATGAGCAGTTCTTC	CSAPTLNYNEQFF	TRBJ2-1	-	-	TRBV29-1